The 16 T cell receptor beta chains reported below all come from one sample, sequenced in a study of beta chain features in type 1 diabetes (dated by TCRdb to 2016 to 2019). Library method: the immunoSEQ multiplex PCR assay. The High Capacity cDNA Reverse Transcription Kit was used to reverse transcribe all of the isolated RNA, meaning that expressed TCRB transcripts were what got sequenced. The table comes from immuneACCESS by way of TCRdb, which keeps in-frame sequences with V and J called. Part of the clones is missing from these tables; in studies checked, under half for an unresolved V gene and the rest for unknown reasons. Here the sample has roughly 230,000 clones; 9.6% occur a single time. The ten largest clones add up to 0.03% to 0.04% of the sample. The specimen sequenced was naive CD4+ T cells from blood. The meaning of the sample's cell subset or site label: true naive CD4+ T cells. The receptors shown here come from a woman aged 18-30 years in good health.

This clone has more than one count but fewer than ten. The chain has TRBV20-1 and TRBJ2-7; D unresolved. Trimming shortened V by 5 bases and J by 6 bases, and 11 bases separated the two germline ends. This CDR3 comprises 11 residues. Per the germline V gene, CDR1 is DFQATT and CDR2 is SNEGSKA (reference sequence). The CDR3 is CSAAPVSEQYF. CDR3 DNA sequence: TGCAGTGCTGCCCCTGTGAGCGAGCAGTACTTC.

This sequence joins TRBV19 and TRBJ2-7; a weak D match, TRBD2 (5 bases). V was cut by 5 bases and J by 5 bases, with 19 bases left in between. The CDR3 sequence is 15 residues long. CDR1 is LNHDA, CDR2 SQIVND, per germline (reference sequence). In nucleotides, the CDR3 is TGTGCCAGTAGTCCAGAGGGCCGGTGGAGGAACGAGCAGTACTTC. It codes for CASSPEGRWRNEQYF. Combining the CDR3 with reference TRBV19 and TRBJ2-7 gives the whole variable domain DGGITQSPKYLFRKEGQNVTLSCEQNLNHDAMYWYRQDPGQGLRLIYYSQIVNDFQKGDIAEGYSVSREKKESFPLTVTSAQKNPTAFYLCASSPEGRWRNEQYFGPGTRLTVT.

V gene TRBV30 combines with J gene TRBJ1-4; D is undetermined. The V gene lost 5 bases and the J gene lost 4 bases, with 5 bases spanning the gap. The CDR3 contains 11 residues. Germline CDR1 is GTSNPN and CDR2 is SVGIG (reference sequence). The CDR3 DNA reads as TGTGCCTGGGCGCGTAATGAAAAACTGTTTTTT. Amino acid sequence: CAWARNEKLFF.

This clone has a handful of counts. The chain combines TRBV5-1 with TRBJ2-7; 7 bases map to TRBD2. Germline CDR1 SGHRS, CDR2 YFSETQ. CDR3 length equals 14 residues. Trimming at V came to 0 bases and at J to 5 bases, leaving 5 bases not matched to a gene. For the CDR3, the DNA is TGCGCCAGCAGCTTGGGCCTAGCGGCCGACGAGCAGTACTTC. It is translated as CASSLGLAADEQYF. Filled out from reference TRBV5-1 and TRBJ2-7, the complete variable domain reads KAGVTQTPRYLIKTRGQQVTLSCSPISGHRSVSWYQQTPGQGLQFLFEYFSETQRNKGNFPGRFSGRQFSNSRSEMNVSTLELGDSALYLCASSLGLAADEQYFGPGTRLTVT.

The V call is TRBV4-1, the J call TRBJ2-1; TRBD2 matches 7 bases. This CDR3 comprises 17 residues. V shed 1 base and J 2 bases; nucleotides not matched to a gene: 8. Per the germline V gene, CDR1 is MGHRA and CDR2 is YSYEKL. In DNA, the CDR3 is TGCGCCAGCAGCCAAGGGTCCCAAAGCGGGACCTACAATGAGCAGTTCTTC. Translated, it gives CASSQGSQSGTYNEQFF.

As DNA, the CDR3 is TGTGCCAGCTCAGGGACAGAGATGTGGCCCCAGCATTTT. It yields the protein CASSGTEMWPQHF. The chain has TRBV18 and TRBJ1-5, with 7 bases lining up with TRBD1. The J segment lost 9 bases and the V segment lost 5 bases, leaving 7 bases of the junction unmatched. This CDR3 contains 13 residues. Germline V gives CDR1 KGHSH, CDR2 LQKENI.

The table lists this clone with a few counts. The chain carries TRBV19 and TRBJ1-6, with D perhaps matching TRBD1 (5 bases). The CDR3 extends over 15 amino acids. The V gene's germline CDR1 is LNHDA and CDR2 SQIVND (reference sequence). The germline V and J ends were trimmed by 0 bases and 3 bases, with 6 bases remaining between them. This CDR3 is CASSIEGVYNSPLHF. CDR3 DNA: TGTGCCAGTAGTATAGAAGGGGTCTATAATTCACCCCTCCACTTT.

The chain links TRBV7-2 to TRBJ2-7, with TRBD2 identical over 12 bases. This CDR3 spans 15 amino acids. The germline CDR1 and CDR2 sequences are SGHTA and FQGNSA. Germline trimming cut 2 bases from V and 2 bases from J; bases unmatched to any gene: 1. The CDR3 DNA reads as TGTGCCAGCAGCTTACTAGCGGGAGGGCCCTACGAGCAGTACTTC. Amino acid sequence: CASSLLAGGPYEQYF.

This clone has a handful of counts. The genes are TRBV2 and TRBJ2-3; TRBD2 matches at 14 bases. J was trimmed by 4 bases and V by 6 bases; bases with no gene match: 6. Germline CDR1 is SNHLY and CDR2 is FYNNEI. The CDR3 is 16 residues long. In DNA form, the CDR3 reads TGTGCCAGCAGCGGGACTAGCGGGGGCCTTCCAGATACGCAGTATTTT. Translating it yields CASSGTSGGLPDTQYF.

The rearrangement joins TRBV5-1 to TRBJ2-2; no clear D. Trimming pared 2 bases from V and 0 bases from J, leaving 8 bases between. The germline V gene encodes CDR1 SGHRS and CDR2 YFSETQ. The CDR3 spans 15 residues. The chain's CDR3 is CASSFEQTNTGELFF. CDR3 nucleotides: TGCGCCAGCAGCTTCGAACAGACGAACACCGGGGAGCTGTTTTTT.

This clone showed up just a few times. The rearrangement uses TRBV2 and TRBJ2-7; weak D call: TRBD1 (6 bases). Per germline, CDR1 SNHLY and CDR2 FYNNEI. Between the trimmed V and J ends, which lost 7 bases and 3 bases, there was a span of 16 bases. The CDR3 is 14 residues long. This CDR3 is CASNGPTGDYEQYF. The CDR3 region has the DNA TGTGCCAGCAATGGTCCGACAGGAGACTACGAGCAGTACTTC.

This clone showed up just a few times. This chain links TRBV19 with TRBJ2-1; no clear D. Germline-derived CDR1 and CDR2 are LNHDA and SQIVND (reference sequence). The V gene lost 7 bases and the J gene lost 2 bases, with 18 bases spanning the gap. CDR3 length equals 16 residues. CDR3 loop: CASTDKEFWAYNEQFF. CDR3 nucleotide sequence: TGTGCCAGTACAGATAAGGAGTTTTGGGCCTACAATGAGCAGTTCTTC.

This chain uses TRBV7-9 with TRBJ1-2, with 8 bases matching TRBD1. The germline gives CDR1 SEHNR, CDR2 FQNEAQ (reference sequence). The CDR3 consists of 18 residues. J gave up 1 base and V 5 bases, and 15 bases lay outside the gene matches. CDR3 bases: TGTGCCAGCAGCACTCCTGGACAGGGCAATCCCCTTAACTATGGCTACACCTTC. Encoded protein: CASSTPGQGNPLNYGYTF.

This clone has just a few counts. The junction does not match germline at one end; this may be a read error. This rearrangement joins TRBV30 to TRBJ2-7; 9 nucleotides match TRBD1. This CDR3 is built from 12 residues. Germline CDR1 GTSNPN, CDR2 SVGIG (reference sequence). The CDR3: CAWSSQGAKTDF. The CDR3 DNA reads TGTGCCTGGAGTTCACAGGGGGCGAAGACCGACTTC. Based on the CDR3 plus reference TRBV30 and TRBJ2-7, the full variable domain is SQTIHQWPATLVQPVGSPLSLECTVEGTSNPNLYWYRQAAGRGLQLLFYSVGIGQISSEVPQNLSASRPQDRQFILSSKKLLLSDSGFYLCAWSSQGAKTDFGPGTRLTVT.

The rearrangement uses TRBV7-9 and TRBJ2-1; 9 nucleotides align to TRBD2. This CDR3 region has 15 residues. Trimming cost V 2 bases and J 4 bases; bases outside gene matches: 3. Looked up from germline, CDR1 is SEHNR and CDR2 is FQNEAQ (reference sequence). CDR3: CASSLRLAEYNEQFF. The DNA of the CDR3 is TGTGCCAGCAGCTTAAGACTAGCGGAATACAATGAGCAGTTCTTC.

Comments on this clone: Mismatch with germline at one junction end may stem from a read error. V is TRBV25-1 and J is TRBJ2-7, with 7 bases identical to TRBD2. Germline V gene lookup returns CDR1 MGHDK and CDR2 SYGVNS. The length of the CDR3 is 14 residues. In DNA form, the CDR3 reads TGTGCCAGCAGTGATGCTGGCCTTCCTAGCGGAGCCCAATTC. Translating gives CASSDAGLPSGAQF.